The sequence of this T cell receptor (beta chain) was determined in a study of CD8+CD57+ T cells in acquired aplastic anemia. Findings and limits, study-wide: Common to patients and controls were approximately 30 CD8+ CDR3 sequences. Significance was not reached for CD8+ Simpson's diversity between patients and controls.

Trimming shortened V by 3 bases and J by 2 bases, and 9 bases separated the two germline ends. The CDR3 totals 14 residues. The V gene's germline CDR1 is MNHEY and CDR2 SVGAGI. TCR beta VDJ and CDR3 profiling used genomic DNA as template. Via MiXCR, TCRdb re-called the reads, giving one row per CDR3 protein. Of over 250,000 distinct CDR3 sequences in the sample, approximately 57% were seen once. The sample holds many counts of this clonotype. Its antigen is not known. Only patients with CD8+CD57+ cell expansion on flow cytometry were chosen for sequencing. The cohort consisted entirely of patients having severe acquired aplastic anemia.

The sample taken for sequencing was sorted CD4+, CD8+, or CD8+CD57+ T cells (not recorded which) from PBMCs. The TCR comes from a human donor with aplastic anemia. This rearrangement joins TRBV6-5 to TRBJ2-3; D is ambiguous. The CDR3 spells CASSYAEITDTQYF. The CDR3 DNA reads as TGTGCCAGCAGTTATGCGGAAATCACAGATACGCAGTATTTT.